This T cell receptor (beta chain) is drawn from a study of shared clonotypes between healthy human individuals. Across the study: Each donor's CD4 naive and CD4 memory cells filled three plates apiece, CD8 naive two, and CD8 memory one.

Study conclusions and caveats: Estimated clonotype richness was generally higher in naive than memory subsets. Relative to their counterparts shared across all four donors, non-shared clonotypes exhibited diminished generation probabilities.

The length of the CDR3 is 14 residues. V lost 0 bases and J 8 bases, leaving 9 bases between the germline ends. The V gene's germline CDR1 is SGHRS and CDR2 YFSETQ. Clones were sequenced by immunoSEQ multiplex PCR, and TCRdb holds only the in-frame ones, with some missing. This repertoire shows about 960,000 clones, approximately 76% found once; its top ten account for roughly 1.5%. About this clone itself: Its cognate antigen is unknown.

The chain joins TRBV5-1 to TRBJ2-6; no clear D gene. Sequencing was done on a sample of memory CD4+ T cells sorted from blood. Subset noted: CD45RA-negative fraction. This receptor was identified in a young man in good health. For the CDR3, the DNA is TGCGCCAGCAGCTTGGGGCAGGTCCCCAACGTCCTGACTTTC. Protein sequence: CASSLGQVPNVLTF.